The 2 T cell receptor beta chains presented below share a single source sample, sequenced in a study of blood T cell repertoires in COVID-19. The repertoire was sequenced with immunoSEQ multiplex PCR; TCRdb's copy has only in-frame clones and lacks some. The profile shows some 460,000 clones, around 90% of them singletons. The source material was PBMCs or T cells enriched from blood (not recorded which). The receptors derive from a woman between 18 and 29 years old who had recovered from COVID-19.

The chain is built from TRBV2 and TRBJ2-1; D possibly corresponds to TRBD2 (9 bases). This CDR3 contains 16 residues. Trimming took off 8 bases at V and 10 bases at J, with 27 bases between the two ends. The germline CDR1 and CDR2 sequences are SNHLY and FYNNEI. The CDR3 region has the DNA TGTGCCAGCCCCCAGGGGGCAGCGGGGGGCCCCGGGGAGCAGTTCTTC. It specifies CASPQGAAGGPGEQFF.

The chain joins TRBV15 to TRBJ1-2; 7 nucleotides line up with TRBD1. This CDR3 contains 16 residues. The V gene end was trimmed by 1 base and the J gene end by 0 bases; junction bases not matched to a gene: 5. From germline, CDR1 is LNHNV and CDR2 YYDKDF (reference sequence). The CDR3, as DNA: TGTGCCACCAGCAGAGGGGGGGACAGCTCTAACTATGGCTACACCTTC. Translated, it gives CATSRGGDSSNYGYTF.